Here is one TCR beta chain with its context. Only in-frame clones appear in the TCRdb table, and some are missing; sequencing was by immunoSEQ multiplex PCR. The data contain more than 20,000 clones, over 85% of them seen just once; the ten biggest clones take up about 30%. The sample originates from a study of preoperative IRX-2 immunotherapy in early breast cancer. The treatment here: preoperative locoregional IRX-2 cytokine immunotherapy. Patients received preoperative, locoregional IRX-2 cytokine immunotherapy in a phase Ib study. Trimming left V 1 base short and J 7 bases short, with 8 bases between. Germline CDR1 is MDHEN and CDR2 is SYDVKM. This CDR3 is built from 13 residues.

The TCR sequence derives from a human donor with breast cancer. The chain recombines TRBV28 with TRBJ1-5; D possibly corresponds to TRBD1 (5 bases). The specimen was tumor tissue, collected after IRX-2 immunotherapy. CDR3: CASSLSGKQPQHF. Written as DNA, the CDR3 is TGTGCCAGCAGTTTATCAGGGAAGCAGCCCCAGCATTTT. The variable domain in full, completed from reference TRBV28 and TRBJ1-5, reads DVKVTQSSRYLVKRTGEKVFLECVQDMDHENMFWYRQDPGLGLRLIYFSYDVKMKEKGDIPEGYSVSREKKERFSLILESASTNQTSMYLCASSLSGKQPQHFGDGTRLSIL.